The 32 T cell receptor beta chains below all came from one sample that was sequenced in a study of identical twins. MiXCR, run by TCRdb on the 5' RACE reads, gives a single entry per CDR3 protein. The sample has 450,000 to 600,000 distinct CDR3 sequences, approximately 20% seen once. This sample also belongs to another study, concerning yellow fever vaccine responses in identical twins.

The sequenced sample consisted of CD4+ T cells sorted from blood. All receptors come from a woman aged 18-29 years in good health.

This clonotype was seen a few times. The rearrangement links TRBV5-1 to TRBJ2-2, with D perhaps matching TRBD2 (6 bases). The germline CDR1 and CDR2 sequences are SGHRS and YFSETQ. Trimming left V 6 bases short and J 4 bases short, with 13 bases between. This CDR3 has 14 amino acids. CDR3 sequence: CASIGRKGTGELFF. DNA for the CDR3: TGCGCCAGCATAGGGAGGAAAGGCACCGGGGAGCTGTTTTTT. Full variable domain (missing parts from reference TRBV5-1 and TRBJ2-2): KAGVTQTPRYLIKTRGQQVTLSCSPISGHRSVSWYQQTPGQGLQFLFEYFSETQRNKGNFPGRFSGRQFSNSRSEMNVSTLELGDSALYLCASIGRKGTGELFFGEGSRLTVL.

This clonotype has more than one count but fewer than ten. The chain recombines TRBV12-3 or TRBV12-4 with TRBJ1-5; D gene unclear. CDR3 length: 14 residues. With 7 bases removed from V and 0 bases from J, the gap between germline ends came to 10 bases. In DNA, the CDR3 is TGTGCCAGCACCCAAGGGTATAGCAATCAGCCCCAGCATTTT. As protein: CASTQGYSNQPQHF.

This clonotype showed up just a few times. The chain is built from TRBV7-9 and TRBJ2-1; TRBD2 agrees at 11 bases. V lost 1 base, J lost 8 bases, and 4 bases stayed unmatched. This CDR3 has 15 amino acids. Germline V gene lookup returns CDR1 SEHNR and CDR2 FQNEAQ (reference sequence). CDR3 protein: CASSLVTSGVYEQFF. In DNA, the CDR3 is TGTGCCAGCAGCTTAGTGACTAGCGGGGTGTATGAGCAGTTCTTC.

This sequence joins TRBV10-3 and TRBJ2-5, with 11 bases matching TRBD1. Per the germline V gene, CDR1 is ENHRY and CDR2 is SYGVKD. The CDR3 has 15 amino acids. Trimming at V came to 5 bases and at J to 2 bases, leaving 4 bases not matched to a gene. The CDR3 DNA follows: TGTGCCATCAGTCCGGGACAGGGGGTTCAAGAGACCCAGTACTTC. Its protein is CAISPGQGVQETQYF.

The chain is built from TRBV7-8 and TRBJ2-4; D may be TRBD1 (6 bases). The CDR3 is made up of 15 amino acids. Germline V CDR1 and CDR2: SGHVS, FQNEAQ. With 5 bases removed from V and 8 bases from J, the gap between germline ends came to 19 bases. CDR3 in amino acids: CASSRRDIQIDIQYF. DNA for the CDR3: TGTGCCAGCAGCAGACGGGACATTCAGATTGACATTCAGTACTTC.

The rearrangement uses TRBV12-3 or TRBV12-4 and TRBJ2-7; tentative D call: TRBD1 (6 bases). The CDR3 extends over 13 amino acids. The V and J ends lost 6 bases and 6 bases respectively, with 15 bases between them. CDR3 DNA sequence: TGTGCCAGCAGCCAGGGGATCCCTCGCGAGCAGTACTTC. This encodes CASSQGIPREQYF.

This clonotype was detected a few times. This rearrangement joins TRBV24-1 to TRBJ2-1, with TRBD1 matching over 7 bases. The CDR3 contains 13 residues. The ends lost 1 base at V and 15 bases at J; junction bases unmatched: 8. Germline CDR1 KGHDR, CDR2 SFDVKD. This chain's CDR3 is CATSDFLTGRTFF. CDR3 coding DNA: TGTGCCACCAGTGATTTCCTGACAGGGCGTACGTTCTTC.

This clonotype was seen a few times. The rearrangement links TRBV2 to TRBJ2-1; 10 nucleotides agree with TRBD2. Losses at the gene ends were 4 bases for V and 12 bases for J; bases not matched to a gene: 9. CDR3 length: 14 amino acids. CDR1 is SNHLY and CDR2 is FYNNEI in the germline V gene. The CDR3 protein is CASSGQAGGPGQFF. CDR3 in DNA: TGTGCCAGCAGTGGACAAGCGGGAGGGCCGGGGCAGTTCTTC.

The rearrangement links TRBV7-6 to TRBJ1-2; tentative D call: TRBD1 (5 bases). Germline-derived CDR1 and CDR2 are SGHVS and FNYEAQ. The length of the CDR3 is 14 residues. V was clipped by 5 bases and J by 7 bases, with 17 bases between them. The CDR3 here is CASSPDVLGGGYTF. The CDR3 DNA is TGTGCCAGCAGCCCCGATGTCTTGGGGGGTGGCTACACCTTC.

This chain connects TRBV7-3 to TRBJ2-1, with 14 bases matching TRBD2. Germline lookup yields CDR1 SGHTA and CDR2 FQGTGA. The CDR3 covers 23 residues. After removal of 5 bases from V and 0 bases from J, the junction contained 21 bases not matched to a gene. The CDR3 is CASSAGTSGRLGTFLSSYNEQFF. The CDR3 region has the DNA TGTGCCAGCAGCGCAGGGACTAGCGGGAGATTGGGGACGTTCTTAAGCTCCTACAATGAGCAGTTCTTC.

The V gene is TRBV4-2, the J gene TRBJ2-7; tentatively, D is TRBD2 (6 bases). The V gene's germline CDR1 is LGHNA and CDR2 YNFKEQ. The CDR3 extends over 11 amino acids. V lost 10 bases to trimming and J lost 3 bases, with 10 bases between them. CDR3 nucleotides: TGTGCCACGCCCGGGGGCTACGAGCAGTACGTC. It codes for CATPGGYEQYV.

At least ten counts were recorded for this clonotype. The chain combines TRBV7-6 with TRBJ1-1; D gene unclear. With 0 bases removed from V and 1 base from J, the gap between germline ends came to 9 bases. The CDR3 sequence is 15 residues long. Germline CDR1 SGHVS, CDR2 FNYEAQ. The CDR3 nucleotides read TGTGCCAGCAGCTTAGCGCCAGGAGCGAACACTGAAGCTTTCTTT. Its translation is CASSLAPGANTEAFF.

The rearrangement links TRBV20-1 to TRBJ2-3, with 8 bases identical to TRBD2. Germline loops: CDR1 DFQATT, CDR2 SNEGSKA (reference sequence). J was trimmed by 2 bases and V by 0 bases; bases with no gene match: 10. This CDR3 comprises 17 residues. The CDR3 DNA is TGCAGTGCTAGAGATGTTCGGGAGGGGTCACTCACAGATACGCAGTATTTT. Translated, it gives CSARDVREGSLTDTQYF.

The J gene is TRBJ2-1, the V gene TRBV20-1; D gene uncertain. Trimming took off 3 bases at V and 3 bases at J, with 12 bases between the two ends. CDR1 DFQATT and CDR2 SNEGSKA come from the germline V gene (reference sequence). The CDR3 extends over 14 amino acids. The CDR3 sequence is CSASRPNLYNEQFF. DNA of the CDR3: TGCAGTGCTAGTAGACCGAATCTCTACAATGAGCAGTTCTTC.

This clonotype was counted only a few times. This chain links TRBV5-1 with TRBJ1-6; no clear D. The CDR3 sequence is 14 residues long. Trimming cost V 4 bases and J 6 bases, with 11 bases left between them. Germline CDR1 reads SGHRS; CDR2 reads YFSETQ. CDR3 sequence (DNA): TGCGCCAGCAGCCTTCAGGAAGGTAATTCACCCCTCCACTTT. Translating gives CASSLQEGNSPLHF.

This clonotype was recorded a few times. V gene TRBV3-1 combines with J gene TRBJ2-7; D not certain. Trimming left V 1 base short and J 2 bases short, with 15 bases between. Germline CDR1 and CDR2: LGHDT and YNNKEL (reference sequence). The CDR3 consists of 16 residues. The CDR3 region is CASSQGNPGFAYEQYV. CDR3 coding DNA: TGTGCCAGCAGCCAAGGTAACCCCGGCTTTGCCTACGAGCAGTACGTC.

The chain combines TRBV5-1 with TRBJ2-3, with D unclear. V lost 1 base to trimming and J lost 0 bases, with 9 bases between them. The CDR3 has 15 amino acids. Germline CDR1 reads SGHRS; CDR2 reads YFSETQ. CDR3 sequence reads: CASSLSTTSTDTQYF. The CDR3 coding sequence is TGCGCCAGCAGCTTGTCCACGACTAGCACAGATACGCAGTATTTT.

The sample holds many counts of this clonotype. This CDR3 is CASSLTGPNTGELFF. DNA of the CDR3: TGTGCCAGCAGTCTGACCGGGCCGAACACCGGGGAGCTGTTTTTT. J is TRBJ2-2 and V is TRBV28; D remains unclear. The germline V and J ends were trimmed by 5 bases and 0 bases, with 10 bases remaining between them. From germline, CDR1 is MDHEN and CDR2 SYDVKM. The length of the CDR3 is 15 residues.

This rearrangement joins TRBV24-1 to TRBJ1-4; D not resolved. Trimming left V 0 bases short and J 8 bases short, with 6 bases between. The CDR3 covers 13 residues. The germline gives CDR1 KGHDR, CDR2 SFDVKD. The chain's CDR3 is CATSDLQGEKLFF. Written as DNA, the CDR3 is TGTGCCACCAGTGATTTGCAAGGGGAAAAACTGTTTTTT.

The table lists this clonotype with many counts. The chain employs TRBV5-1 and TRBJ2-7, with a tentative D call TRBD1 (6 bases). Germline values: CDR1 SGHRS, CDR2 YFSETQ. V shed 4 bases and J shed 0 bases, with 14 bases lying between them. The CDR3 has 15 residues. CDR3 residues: CASSTDSSSSYEQYF. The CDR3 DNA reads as TGCGCCAGCAGCACGGACAGTTCGTCCTCCTACGAGCAGTACTTC.

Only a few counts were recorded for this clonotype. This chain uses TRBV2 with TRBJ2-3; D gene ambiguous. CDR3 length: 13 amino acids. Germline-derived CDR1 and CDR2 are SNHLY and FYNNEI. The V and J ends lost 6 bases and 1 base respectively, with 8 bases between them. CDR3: CASSPLGTDTQYF. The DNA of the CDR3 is TGTGCCAGCAGCCCCCTGGGCACAGATACGCAGTATTTT. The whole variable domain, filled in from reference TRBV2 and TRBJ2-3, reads EPEVTQTPSHQVTQMGQEVILRCVPISNHLYFYWYRQILGQKVEFLVSFYNNEISEKSEIFDDQFSVERPDGSNFTLKIRSTKLEDSAMYFCASSPLGTDTQYFGPGTRLTVL.

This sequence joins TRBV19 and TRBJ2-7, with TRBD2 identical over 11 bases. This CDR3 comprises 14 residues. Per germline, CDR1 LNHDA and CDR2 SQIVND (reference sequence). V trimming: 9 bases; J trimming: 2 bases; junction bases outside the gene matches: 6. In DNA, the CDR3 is TGTGCCAGCACGACTAGCGGGATCCCCTACGAGCAGTACTTC. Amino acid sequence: CASTTSGIPYEQYF.

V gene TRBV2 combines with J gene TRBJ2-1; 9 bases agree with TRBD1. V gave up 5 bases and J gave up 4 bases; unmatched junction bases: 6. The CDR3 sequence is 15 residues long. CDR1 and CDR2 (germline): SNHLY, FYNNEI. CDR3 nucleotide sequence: TGTGCCAGCAGTCAGGACAGGGGAAAATACAATGAGCAGTTCTTC. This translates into CASSQDRGKYNEQFF.

This chain's CDR3 is CASSFYDGTQSHTQYF. CDR3 nucleotides: TGTGCCAGCAGCTTCTATGACGGGACTCAATCCCATACGCAGTATTTT. The V gene is TRBV11-3, the J gene TRBJ2-3, with D possibly being TRBD2 (6 bases). The CDR3 spans 16 residues. V dropped 3 bases and J dropped 7 bases, with 20 bases sitting between them. Germline V lookup: CDR1 SGHNT, CDR2 YENEEA.

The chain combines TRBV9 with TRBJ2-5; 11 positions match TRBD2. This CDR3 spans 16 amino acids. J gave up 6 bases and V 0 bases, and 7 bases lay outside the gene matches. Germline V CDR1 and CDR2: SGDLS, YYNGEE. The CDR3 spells CASSVGGTSGAQTQYF. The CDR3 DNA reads TGTGCCAGCAGCGTAGGTGGGACTAGCGGCGCACAGACCCAGTACTTC.

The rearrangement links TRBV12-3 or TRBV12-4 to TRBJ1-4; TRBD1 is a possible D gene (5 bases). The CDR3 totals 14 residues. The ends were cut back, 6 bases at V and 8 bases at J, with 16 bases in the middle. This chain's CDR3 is CASRNDPWGEKLFF. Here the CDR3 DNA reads TGTGCCAGCAGGAACGACCCTTGGGGGGAAAAACTGTTTTTT.

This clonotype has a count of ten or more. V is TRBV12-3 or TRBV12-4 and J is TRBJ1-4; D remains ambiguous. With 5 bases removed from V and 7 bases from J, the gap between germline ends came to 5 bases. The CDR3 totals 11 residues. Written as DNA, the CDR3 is TGTGCCAGCAGTAGAGGTGAAAAACTGTTTTTT. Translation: CASSRGEKLFF.

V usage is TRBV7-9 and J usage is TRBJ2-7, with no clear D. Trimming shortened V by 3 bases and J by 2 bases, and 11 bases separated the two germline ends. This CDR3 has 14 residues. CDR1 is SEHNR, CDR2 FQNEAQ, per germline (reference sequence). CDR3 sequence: CASSFGVRTYEQYF. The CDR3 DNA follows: TGTGCCAGCAGCTTCGGAGTGAGAACCTACGAGCAGTACTTC.

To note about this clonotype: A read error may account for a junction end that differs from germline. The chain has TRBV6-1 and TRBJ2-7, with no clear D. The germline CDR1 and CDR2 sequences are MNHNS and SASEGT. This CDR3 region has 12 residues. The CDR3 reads CASSEEGIEQYF. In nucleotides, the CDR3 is TGTGCCAGCAGCGAAGAAGGGATCGAGCAGTACTTC.

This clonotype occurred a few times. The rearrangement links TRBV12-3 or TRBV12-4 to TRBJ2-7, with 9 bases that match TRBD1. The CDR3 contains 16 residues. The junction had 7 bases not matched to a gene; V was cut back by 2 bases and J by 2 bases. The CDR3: CASSLNPGQGTYEQYF. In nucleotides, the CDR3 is TGTGCCAGCAGTTTAAACCCGGGACAGGGAACCTACGAGCAGTACTTC.

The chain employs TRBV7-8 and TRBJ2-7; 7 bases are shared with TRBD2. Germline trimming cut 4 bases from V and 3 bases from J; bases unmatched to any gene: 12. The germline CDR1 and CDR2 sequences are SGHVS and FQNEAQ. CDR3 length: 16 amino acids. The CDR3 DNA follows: TGTGCCAGCAGCTCCCTAGGGAGGGCCCTGGTCTACGAGCAGTACTTC. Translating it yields CASSSLGRALVYEQYF.

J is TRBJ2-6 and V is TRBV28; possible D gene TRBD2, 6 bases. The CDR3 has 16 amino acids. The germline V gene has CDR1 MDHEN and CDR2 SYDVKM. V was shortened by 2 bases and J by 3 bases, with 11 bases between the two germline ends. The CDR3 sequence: CASSLVGGGGANVLTF. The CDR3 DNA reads TGTGCCAGCAGTTTAGTGGGAGGAGGTGGGGCCAACGTCCTGACTTTC.